The present T cell receptor (beta chain) was sequenced within a study of CD8+CD57+ T cells in acquired aplastic anemia. Study as a whole: The sorted CD4+ and CD8+ cells yielded an average approximately 3.2 ug of DNA.

Points on this clonotype: The antigen is unknown.

General observations from the study: The same twenty-nine CD8+ CDR3 sequences occurred in patients and in controls.

Selection for sequencing was limited to patients who had shown CD8+CD57+ cell expansion by flow cytometry. A severe acquired aplastic anemia diagnosis applied to all patients. Genomic DNA acted as the template from which TCR beta VDJ combination and CDR3 sequence profiling were carried out. TCRdb reprocessed the reads via MiXCR and lists one record per CDR3 protein. This table holds around 500,000 distinct CDR3 sequences, under 40% found once. Germline CDR1 is SGHVS and CDR2 is FQNEAQ. V dropped 7 bases and J dropped 3 bases, with 16 bases sitting between them. The CDR3 length is 14 residues. This chain links TRBV7-8 with TRBJ2-7, with D unresolved. Material for sequencing was sorted CD4+, CD8+, or CD8+CD57+ T cells (not recorded which) from PBMCs. This receptor was obtained from a human donor with aplastic anemia. The CDR3 bases are TGTGCCAGCAAATCAGCCGGACCACTCTACGAGCAGTACTTC. Encoded protein: CASKSAGPLYEQYF.